This T cell receptor beta chain was sequenced in a study of blood T cell repertoires in COVID-19 (dated by TCRdb to 2019 to 2021). For the wider study: Collaborator samples came from the United States, Italy and Spain and covered acute and convalescent phases of COVID-19. The material from the prospective study consisted of cDNA or gDNA derived from T cells, B-cell-depleted T cells, or PBMCs. Subjects who had been exposed to COVID-19, were actively infected with it, or had recovered from it provided the deeply sampled blood TCRbeta repertoires that made up the dataset. The repertoires were made available in a free public database intended to serve as a resource for research on the immune response to SARS-CoV-2. The samples were drawn from the first 160 participants of the ongoing ImmuneRACE study and from more than 1,000 subjects provided by 6 global collaborators. Nearly every sample came with metadata listing a de-identified subject ID, COVID-19 status, age in years and sex. Where available, HLA class I and class II types were taken from metadata supplied by the sample provider and were not determined by assay-based typing.

The immunoSEQ Assay, a bias-controlled multiplex PCR, was used to amplify TCRbeta CDR3 regions from genomic DNA. For the original study's pipeline: The number of nucleated cells in each sample was estimated from the amplification of reference gene primers within the assay. Sequence reads were collapsed and filtered to measure the absolute abundance of every unique TCRbeta CDR3 rearrangement. Productive Simpson clonality was computed per sample as the square root of Simpson's diversity index over productive rearrangements. Here the immuneACCESS table is served through TCRdb, limited to in-frame sequences with V and J called. Missing clones are a known gap in these copies; in checked studies unresolved V genes cover under half, and the rest lacks a known reason. Clone size and the V and J calls come from that table; the DNA yielded D and trimming. The sample table holds about 200,000 clones, of which around nine tenths were seen once. Jointly, the top ten make up 15% to 20% of the sample.

CDR1 SGDLS and CDR2 YYNGEE were looked up in the germline V gene. The CDR3 goes from the cysteine to the phenylalanine over 13 residues. CDR3 DNA only is kept here, 39 bases in frame from base 1. V gives up 5 bases and J gives up 7 bases, and the segment between their germline ends measures 12 bases. One collaborating source in Seattle enrolled patients while the patients were actively infected and followed the patients over time throughout the course of disease. Whole blood was collected in K2EDTA tubes by collaborating institutions according to the institutions' own protocols. For TCRbeta analysis, collaborator samples were shipped as frozen whole blood, as isolated PBMCs, or as DNA extracted from either sample type. To note about this clone: What this receptor recognizes is not known. Base qualities are not provided; no much larger clone lies one nucleotide away.

Results the study describes overall, beyond this receptor: The quantity of clinical and demographic metadata differed by source and by participant and was supplied without curation.

Input material: peripheral blood. This receptor was obtained from a middle-aged man with COVID-19, enrolled during active disease. This sequence uses TRBV9 and TRBJ2-2; the best D guess is TRBD1, with 5 bases matching. The CDR3 region: CASRWGAVGELFF. The bases are TGTGCCAGCAGGTGGGGCGCGGTCGGGGAGCTGTTTTTT. The full variable domain, completed from the reference TRBV9 and TRBJ2-2 proteins outside the CDR3, reads DSGVTQTPKHLITATGQRVTLRCSPRSGDLSVYWYQQSLDQGLQFLIQYYNGEERAKGNILERFSAQQFPDLHSELNLSSLELGDSALYFCASRWGAVGELFFGEGSRLTVL.